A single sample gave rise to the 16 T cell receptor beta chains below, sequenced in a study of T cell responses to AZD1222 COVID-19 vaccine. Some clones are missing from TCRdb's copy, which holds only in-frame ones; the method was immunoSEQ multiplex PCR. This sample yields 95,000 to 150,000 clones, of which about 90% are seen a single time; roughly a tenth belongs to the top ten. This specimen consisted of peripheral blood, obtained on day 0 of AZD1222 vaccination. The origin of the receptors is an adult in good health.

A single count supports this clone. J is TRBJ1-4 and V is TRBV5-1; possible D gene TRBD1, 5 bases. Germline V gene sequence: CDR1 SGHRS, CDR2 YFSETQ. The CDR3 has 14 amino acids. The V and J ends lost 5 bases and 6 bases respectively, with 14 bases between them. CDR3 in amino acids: CASRLSGGDEKLFF. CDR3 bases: TGCGCCAGCAGGCTTTCCGGAGGGGATGAAAAACTGTTTTTT.

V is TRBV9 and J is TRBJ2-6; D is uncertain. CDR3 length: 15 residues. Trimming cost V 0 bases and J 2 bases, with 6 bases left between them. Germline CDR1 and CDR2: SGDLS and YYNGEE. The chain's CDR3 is CASSVDSAGANVLTF. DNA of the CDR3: TGTGCCAGCAGCGTAGATTCAGCTGGGGCCAACGTCCTGACTTTC.

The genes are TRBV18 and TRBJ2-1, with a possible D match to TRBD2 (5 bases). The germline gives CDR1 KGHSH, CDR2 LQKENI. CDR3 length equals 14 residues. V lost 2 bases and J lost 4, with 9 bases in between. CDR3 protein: CASSPESGYNEQFF. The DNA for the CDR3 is TGTGCCAGCTCACCAGAATCGGGGTACAATGAGCAGTTCTTC.

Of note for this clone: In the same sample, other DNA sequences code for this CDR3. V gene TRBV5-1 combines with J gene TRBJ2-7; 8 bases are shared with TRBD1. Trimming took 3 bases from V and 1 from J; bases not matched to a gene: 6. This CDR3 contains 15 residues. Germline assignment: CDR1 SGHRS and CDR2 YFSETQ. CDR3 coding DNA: TGCGCCAGCAGCTCCGGGACAGGAGGTTCCTACGAGCAGTACTTC. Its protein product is CASSSGTGGSYEQYF.

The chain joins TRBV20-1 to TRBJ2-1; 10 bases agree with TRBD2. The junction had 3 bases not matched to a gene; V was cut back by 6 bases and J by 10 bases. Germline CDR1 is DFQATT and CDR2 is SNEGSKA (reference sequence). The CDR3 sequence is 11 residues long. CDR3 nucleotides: TGCAGTGCAAAGGGACTAGCGGAGCAGTTCTTC. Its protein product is CSAKGLAEQFF.

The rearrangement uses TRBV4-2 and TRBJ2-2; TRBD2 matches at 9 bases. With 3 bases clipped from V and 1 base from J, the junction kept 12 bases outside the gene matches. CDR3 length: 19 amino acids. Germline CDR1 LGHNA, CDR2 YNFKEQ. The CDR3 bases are TGTGCCAGCAGCCATGGGCTGAGAAGCGGGGGGTGGAACACCGGGGAGCTGTTTTTT. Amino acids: CASSHGLRSGGWNTGELFF.

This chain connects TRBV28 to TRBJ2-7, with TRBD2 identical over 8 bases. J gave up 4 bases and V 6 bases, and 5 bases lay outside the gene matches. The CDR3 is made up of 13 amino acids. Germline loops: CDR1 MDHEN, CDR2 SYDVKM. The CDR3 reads CASRPASGYEQYF. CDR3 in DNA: TGTGCCAGCAGACCCGCTAGCGGGTACGAGCAGTACTTC.

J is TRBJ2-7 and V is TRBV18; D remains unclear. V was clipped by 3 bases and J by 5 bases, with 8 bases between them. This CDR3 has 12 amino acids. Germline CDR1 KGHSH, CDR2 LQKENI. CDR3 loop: CASSPNFHEQYF. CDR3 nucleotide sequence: TGTGCCAGCTCACCCAATTTCCACGAGCAGTACTTC.

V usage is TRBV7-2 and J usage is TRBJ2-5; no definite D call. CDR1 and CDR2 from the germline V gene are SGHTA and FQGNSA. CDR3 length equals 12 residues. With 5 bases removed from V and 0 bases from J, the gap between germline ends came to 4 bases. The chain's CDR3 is CASSPYQETQYF. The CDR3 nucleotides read TGTGCCAGCAGCCCCTACCAAGAGACCCAGTACTTC.

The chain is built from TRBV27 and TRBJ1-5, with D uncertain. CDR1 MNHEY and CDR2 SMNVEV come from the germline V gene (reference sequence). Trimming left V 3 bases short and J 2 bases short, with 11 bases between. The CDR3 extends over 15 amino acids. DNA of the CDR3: TGTGCCAGCAGTTTCGGCCCGGGAGGCAATCAGCCCCAGCATTTT. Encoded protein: CASSFGPGGNQPQHF.

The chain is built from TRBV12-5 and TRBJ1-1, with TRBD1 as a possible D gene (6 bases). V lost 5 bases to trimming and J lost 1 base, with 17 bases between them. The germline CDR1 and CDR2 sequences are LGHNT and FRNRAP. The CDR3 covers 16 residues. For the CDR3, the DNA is TGTGCTAGTGGTACCCCCATCAGGGGACGGAACACTGAAGCTTTCTTT. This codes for CASGTPIRGRNTEAFF.

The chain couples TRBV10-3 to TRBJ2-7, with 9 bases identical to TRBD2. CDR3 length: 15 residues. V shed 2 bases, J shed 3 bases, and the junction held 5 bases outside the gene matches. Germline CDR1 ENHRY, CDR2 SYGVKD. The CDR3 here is CAISEGIAGVYEQYF. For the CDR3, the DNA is TGTGCCATCAGTGAGGGAATAGCGGGGGTCTACGAGCAGTACTTC.

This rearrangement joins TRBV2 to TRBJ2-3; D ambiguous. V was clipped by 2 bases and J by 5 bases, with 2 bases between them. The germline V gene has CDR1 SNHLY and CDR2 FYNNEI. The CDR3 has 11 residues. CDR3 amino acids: CASSEKDTQYF. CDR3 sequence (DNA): TGTGCCAGCAGTGAAAAAGATACGCAGTATTTT.

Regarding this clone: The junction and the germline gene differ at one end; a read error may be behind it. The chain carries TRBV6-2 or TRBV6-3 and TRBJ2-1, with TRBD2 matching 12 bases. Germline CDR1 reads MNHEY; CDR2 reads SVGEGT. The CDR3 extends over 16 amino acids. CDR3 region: CASSYSTSGGHNKQFF. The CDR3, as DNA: TGTGCCAGCAGTTACTCGACTAGCGGGGGTCACAATAAGCAGTTCTTC.

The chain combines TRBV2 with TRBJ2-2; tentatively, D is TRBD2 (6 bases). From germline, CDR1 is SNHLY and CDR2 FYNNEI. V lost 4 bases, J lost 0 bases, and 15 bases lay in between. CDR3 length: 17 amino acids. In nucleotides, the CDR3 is TGTGCCAGCAGTGGCTTCCAAGGGGACTCGAACACCGGGGAGCTGTTTTTT. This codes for CASSGFQGDSNTGELFF.

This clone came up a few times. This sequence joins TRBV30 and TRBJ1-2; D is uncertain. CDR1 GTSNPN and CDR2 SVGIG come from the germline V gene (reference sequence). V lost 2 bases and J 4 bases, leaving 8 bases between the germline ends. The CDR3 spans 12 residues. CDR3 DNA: TGTGCCTGGAGTCGAGAGTCCTATGGCTACACCTTC. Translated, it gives CAWSRESYGYTF.